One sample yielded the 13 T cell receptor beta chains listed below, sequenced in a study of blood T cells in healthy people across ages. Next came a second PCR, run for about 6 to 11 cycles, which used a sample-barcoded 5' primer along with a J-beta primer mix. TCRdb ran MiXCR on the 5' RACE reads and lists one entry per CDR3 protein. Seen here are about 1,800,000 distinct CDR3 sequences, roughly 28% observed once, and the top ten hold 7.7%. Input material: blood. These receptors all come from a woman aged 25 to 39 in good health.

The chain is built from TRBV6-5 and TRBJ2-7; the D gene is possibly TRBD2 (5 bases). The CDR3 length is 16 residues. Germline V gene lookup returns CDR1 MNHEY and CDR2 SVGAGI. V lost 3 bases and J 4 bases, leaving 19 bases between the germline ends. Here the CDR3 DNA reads TGTGCCAGCAGTTATCACCCGATACGGGATTCATACGAGCAGTACTTC. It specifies CASSYHPIRDSYEQYF.

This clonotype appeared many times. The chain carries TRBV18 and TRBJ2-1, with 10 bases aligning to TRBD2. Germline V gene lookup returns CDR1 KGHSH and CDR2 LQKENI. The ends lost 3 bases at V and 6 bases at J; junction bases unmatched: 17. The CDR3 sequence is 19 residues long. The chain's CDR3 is CASSPQDRVLAGVVNEQFF. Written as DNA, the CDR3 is TGTGCCAGCTCACCCCAGGACAGGGTGCTAGCGGGAGTCGTCAATGAGCAGTTCTTC.

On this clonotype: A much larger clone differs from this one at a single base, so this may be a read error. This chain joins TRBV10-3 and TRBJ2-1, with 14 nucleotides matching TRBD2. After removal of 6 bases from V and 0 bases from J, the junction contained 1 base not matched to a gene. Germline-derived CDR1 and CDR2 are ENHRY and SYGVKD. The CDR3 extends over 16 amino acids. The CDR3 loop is CAIRGTSGSSYNEQFF. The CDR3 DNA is TGTGCCATCAGGGGGACTAGCGGGAGCTCCTACAATGAGCAGTTCTTC.

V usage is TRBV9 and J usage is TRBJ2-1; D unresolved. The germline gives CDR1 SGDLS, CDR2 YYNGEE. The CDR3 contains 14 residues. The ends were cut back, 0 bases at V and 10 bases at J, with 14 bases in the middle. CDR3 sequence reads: CASSVASKAVEQFF. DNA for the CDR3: TGTGCCAGCAGCGTAGCCTCAAAAGCAGTAGAGCAGTTCTTC.

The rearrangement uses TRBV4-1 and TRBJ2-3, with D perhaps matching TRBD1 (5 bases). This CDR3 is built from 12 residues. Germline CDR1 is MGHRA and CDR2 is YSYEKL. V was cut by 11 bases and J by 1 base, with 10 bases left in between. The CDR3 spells CASQTGTDTQYF. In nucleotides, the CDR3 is TGCGCCTCCCAGACAGGCACAGATACGCAGTATTTT.

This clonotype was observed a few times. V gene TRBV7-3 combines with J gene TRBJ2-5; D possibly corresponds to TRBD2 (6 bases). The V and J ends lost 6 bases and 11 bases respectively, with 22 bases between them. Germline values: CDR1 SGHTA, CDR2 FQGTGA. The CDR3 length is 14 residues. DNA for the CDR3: TGTGCCAGCAGTTCCCCGGGACTCGAGAGGGAGCAGTACTTC. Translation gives CASSSPGLEREQYF.

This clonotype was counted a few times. CDR3 DNA: TGTGCCAGCAGTTTTGCTAGCGGGAGGGCCGGAGAGACCCAGTACTTC. Translation gives CASSFASGRAGETQYF. The chain is built from TRBV27 and TRBJ2-5; 12 bases are a match to TRBD2. The CDR3 totals 16 residues. Germline V gene lookup returns CDR1 MNHEY and CDR2 SMNVEV (reference sequence). The V gene end was trimmed by 3 bases and the J gene end by 4 bases; junction bases not matched to a gene: 6.

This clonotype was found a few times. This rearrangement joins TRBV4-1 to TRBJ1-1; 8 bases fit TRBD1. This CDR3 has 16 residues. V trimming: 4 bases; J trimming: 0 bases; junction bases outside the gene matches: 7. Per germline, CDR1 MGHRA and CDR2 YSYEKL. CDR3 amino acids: CASSRSGQGMNTEAFF. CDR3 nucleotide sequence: TGCGCCAGCAGCCGCTCAGGACAGGGAATGAACACTGAAGCTTTCTTT.

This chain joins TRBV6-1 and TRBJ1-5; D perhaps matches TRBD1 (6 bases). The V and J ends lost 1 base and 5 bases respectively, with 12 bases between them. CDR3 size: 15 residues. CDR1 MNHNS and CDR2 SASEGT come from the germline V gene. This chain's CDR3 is CASSEDVAGDQPQHF. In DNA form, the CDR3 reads TGTGCCAGCAGTGAAGACGTGGCAGGGGATCAGCCCCAGCATTTT.

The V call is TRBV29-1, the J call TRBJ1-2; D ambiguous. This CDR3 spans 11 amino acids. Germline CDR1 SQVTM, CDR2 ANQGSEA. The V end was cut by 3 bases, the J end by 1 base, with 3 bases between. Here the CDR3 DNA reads TGCAGCGTTGACCATAACTATGGCTACACCTTC. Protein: CSVDHNYGYTF.

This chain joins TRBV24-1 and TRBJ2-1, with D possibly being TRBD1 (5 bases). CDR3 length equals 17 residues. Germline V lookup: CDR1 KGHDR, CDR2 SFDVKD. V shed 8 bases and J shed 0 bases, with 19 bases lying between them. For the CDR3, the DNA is TGTGCCACCAATGACAATGGACAAAAGGGCTCCTACAATGAGCAGTTCTTC. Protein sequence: CATNDNGQKGSYNEQFF.

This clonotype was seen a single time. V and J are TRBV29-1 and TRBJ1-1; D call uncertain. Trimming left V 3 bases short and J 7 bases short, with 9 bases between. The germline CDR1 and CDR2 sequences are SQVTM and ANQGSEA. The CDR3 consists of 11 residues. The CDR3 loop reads CSVDPNNEAFF. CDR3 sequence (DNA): TGCAGCGTTGACCCCAATAATGAAGCTTTCTTT. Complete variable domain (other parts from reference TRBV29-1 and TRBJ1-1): SAVISQKPSRDICQRGTSLTIQCQVDSQVTMMFWYRQQPGQSLTLIATANQGSEATYESGFVIDKFPISRPNLTFSTLTVSNMSPEDSSIYLCSVDPNNEAFFGQGTRLTVV.

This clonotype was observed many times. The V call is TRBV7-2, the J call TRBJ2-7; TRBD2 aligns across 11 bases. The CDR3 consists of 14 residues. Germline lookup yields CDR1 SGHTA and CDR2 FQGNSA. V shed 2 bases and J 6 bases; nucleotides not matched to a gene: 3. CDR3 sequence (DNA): TGTGCCAGCAGCTTATACGGACTAGCGGGCGAGCAGTACTTC. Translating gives CASSLYGLAGEQYF.